This T cell receptor (beta chain) was observed in a study of T cell repertoires in cytomegalovirus infection. This clonotype was seen more than once but under ten times. The CDR3 covers 14 residues. Germline lookup yields CDR1 SGHDN and CDR2 FVKESK. V was trimmed by 1 base and J by 7 bases, leaving 11 bases between them. Each CDR3 protein is one row after TCRdb ran MiXCR on the reads. Of approximately 170,000 distinct CDR3 sequences in the sample, 13% to 15% were seen once. This chain links TRBV14 with TRBJ2-1; no clear D gene. The receptor was derived from a human donor in good health (CMV status not recorded). Some clones in this sample may be carry-over from other donors' samples. Sequenced: PBMCs. DNA of the CDR3: TGTGCCAGCAGCCAAGGAGGTAGGAGAAATGAGCAGTTCTTC. Its protein is CASSQGGRRNEQFF.